The T cell receptor (beta chain) under discussion was sequenced for a study of identical twins. TCRdb passed the 5' RACE reads through MiXCR, listing each CDR3 protein once. This sample carries 470,000 or so distinct CDR3 sequences, 20% to 30% of them seen once, and the ten largest clones take about 2.7%. This clonotype was recorded at least ten times. Its antigen is not identified. The CDR3 spans 13 residues. Deletions cut 2 bases from V and 1 base from J, with 5 bases between. Germline V gene data show CDR1 as SNHLY and CDR2 as FYNNEI. Study findings and constraints: Researchers caution that invariant MAIT and iNKT cells could partly confound zero-insertion analyses.

Separately, the same data were catalogued under a study of T cells expressing NK-cell markers. As reported in that work: About 1.0-8% of CD8+ T cells in a handful of donors belonged to dominant NKG2C+ clonotypes.

The gene calls are TRBV2 and TRBJ1-1; D uncertain. The TCR was taken from a woman aged 18-29 years in good health. Sequencing was performed on CD4+ T cells sorted from blood. The DNA for the CDR3 is TGTGCCAGCAGTGAATTGGGGAACACTGAAGCTTTCTTT. It translates to CASSELGNTEAFF.